This T cell receptor beta chain is drawn from a study of blood T cell repertoires in COVID-19. The CDR3 contains 13 residues. The germline V gene encodes CDR1 MNHEY and CDR2 SMNVEV (reference sequence). V dropped 2 bases and J dropped 4 bases, with 9 bases sitting between them. Some clones are missing from TCRdb's copy, which holds only in-frame ones; the method was immunoSEQ multiplex PCR. Among approximately 200,000 clones listed, 85% were seen once. This chain joins TRBV27 and TRBJ2-7, with D tentatively TRBD2 (5 bases). Sample: PBMCs or T cells enriched from blood (not recorded which). The TCR comes from a middle-aged man who had recovered from COVID-19. The CDR3 is CASSLPGGYEQYF. CDR3 bases: TGTGCCAGCAGTTTACCCGGCGGGTACGAGCAGTACTTC.